These 7 T cell receptor beta chains were sequenced from one sample in a study of blood T cell repertoires in COVID-19. Only in-frame clones appear in the TCRdb table, and some are missing; sequencing was by immunoSEQ multiplex PCR. The sample lists over 150,000 clones, over 60% occurring once. Specimen: peripheral blood. The receptors derive from a woman aged 65 to 85 with acute or convalescent COVID-19.

The J gene is TRBJ2-2, the V gene TRBV2, with D perhaps matching TRBD1 (6 bases). The V and J ends lost 5 bases and 6 bases respectively, with 16 bases between them. The CDR3 consists of 15 residues. Germline CDR1 and CDR2: SNHLY and FYNNEI. The CDR3 coding sequence is TGTGCCAGCAGTATCGACCAGGGGTTGTCCGGGGAGCTGTTTTTT. Protein sequence: CASSIDQGLSGELFF.

In DNA, the CDR3 is TGTGCCAGCCCGAGGGTAGCGGGAGCTTCTGGGGAGACCCAGTACTTC. Its translation: CASPRVAGASGETQYF. V gene TRBV27 combines with J gene TRBJ2-5, with 9 bases identical to TRBD2. With V trimmed by 8 bases and J by 5 bases, 15 bases remained unmatched. CDR3 length: 16 amino acids. The germline V gene has CDR1 MNHEY and CDR2 SMNVEV (reference sequence).

The V call is TRBV6-6, the J call TRBJ1-1; D perhaps matches TRBD1 (5 bases). Trimming shortened V by 5 bases and J by 6 bases, and 10 bases separated the two germline ends. CDR3 length equals 12 residues. CDR1 is MNHNY and CDR2 is SVGAGI in the germline V gene (reference sequence). CDR3 DNA: TGTGCCAGCAGTGCCCAGGGTTCTGAAGCTTTCTTT. This gives the protein CASSAQGSEAFF.

This chain joins TRBV7-2 and TRBJ1-4; 9 bases agree with TRBD1. The V and J ends lost 3 bases and 7 bases, in that order; junction bases with no gene match: 3. CDR1 and CDR2 (germline): SGHTA, FQGNSA. There are 14 residues in the CDR3. This CDR3 reads CASSFSGQGEKLFF. The CDR3 DNA is TGTGCCAGCAGCTTTTCGGGACAGGGTGAAAAACTGTTTTTT.

This clone has just a few counts. This chain joins TRBV28 and TRBJ2-2; 8 positions agree with TRBD1. There are 20 residues in the CDR3. Germline lookup yields CDR1 MDHEN and CDR2 SYDVKM. The J segment lost 2 bases and the V segment lost 2 bases, leaving 16 bases of the junction unmatched. The CDR3: CASSLRTGPSWGENTGELFF. The CDR3 region has the DNA TGTGCCAGCAGTTTACGGACAGGGCCTAGCTGGGGGGAAAACACCGGGGAGCTGTTTTTT. Looking up the rest from reference TRBV28 and TRBJ2-2 gives the full variable domain: DVKVTQSSRYLVKRTGEKVFLECVQDMDHENMFWYRQDPGLGLRLIYFSYDVKMKEKGDIPEGYSVSREKKERFSLILESASTNQTSMYLCASSLRTGPSWGENTGELFFGEGSRLTVL.

The chain uses TRBV6-5 and TRBJ1-2; 7 bases agree with TRBD1. The J segment lost 7 bases and the V segment lost 6 bases, leaving 11 bases of the junction unmatched. This CDR3 has 14 residues. Germline values: CDR1 MNHEY, CDR2 SVGAGI. The chain's CDR3 is CASRPATGESGYTF. DNA of the CDR3: TGTGCCAGCAGGCCAGCCACAGGGGAATCTGGCTACACCTTC.

The chain couples TRBV5-6 to TRBJ2-7; D is possibly TRBD2 (6 bases). V gave up 4 bases and J gave up 6 bases, with 17 bases separating them. Germline values: CDR1 SGHDT, CDR2 YYEEEE. CDR3 size: 14 residues. This CDR3 reads CASSPFGDGGEQYF. In DNA, the CDR3 is TGTGCCAGCAGCCCATTCGGGGACGGGGGCGAGCAGTACTTC.